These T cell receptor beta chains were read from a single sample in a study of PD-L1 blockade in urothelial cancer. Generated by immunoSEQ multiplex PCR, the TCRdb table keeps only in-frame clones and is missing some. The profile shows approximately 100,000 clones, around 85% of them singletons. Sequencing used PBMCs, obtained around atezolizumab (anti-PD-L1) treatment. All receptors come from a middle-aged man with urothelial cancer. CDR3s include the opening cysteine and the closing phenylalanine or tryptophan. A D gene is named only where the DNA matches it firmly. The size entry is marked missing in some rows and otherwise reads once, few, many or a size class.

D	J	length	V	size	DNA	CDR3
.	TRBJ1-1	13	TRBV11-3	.	TGTGCCAGCAGCTTAACAGTAAACACTGAAGCTTTCTTT	CASSLTVNTEAFF
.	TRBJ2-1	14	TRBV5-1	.	TGCGCCAGCAGCTTGGAGCTGGCCTACAATGAGCAGTTCTTC	CASSLELAYNEQFF
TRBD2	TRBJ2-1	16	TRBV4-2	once	TGTGCCAGCAGCCAAGAGGTGGGAGGGTCCTACAATGAGCAGTTCTTC	CASSQEVGGSYNEQFF
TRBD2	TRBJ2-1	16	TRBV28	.	TGTGCCAGCAGCAAATGGGCTAGCGGGAAAAAGAATGAGCAGTTCTTC	CASSKWASGKKNEQFF
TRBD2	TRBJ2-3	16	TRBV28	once	TGTGCCAGCACCTCTCCCAGCGGGAGGGTTACAGATACGCAGTATTTT	CASTSPSGRVTDTQYF
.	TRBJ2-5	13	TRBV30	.	TGTGCCTGGAGGGCAGTTACTACGAAGACCCAGTACTTC	CAWRAVTTKTQYF
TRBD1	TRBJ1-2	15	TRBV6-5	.	TGTGCCAGGACCACGGACAGGGACGTTGACAGTGGCTACACCTTC	CARTTDRDVDSGYTF
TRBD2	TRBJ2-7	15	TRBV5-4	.	TGTGCCAGCAGCTTGGCGCCTAGCGGACCCTACGAGCAGTACTTC	CASSLAPSGPYEQYF
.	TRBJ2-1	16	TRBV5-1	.	TGCGCCAGCAGCTTGGCATTTGGCGAGGGATACAATGAGCAGTTCTTC	CASSLAFGEGYNEQFF
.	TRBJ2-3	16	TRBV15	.	TGTGCCACCAGCAGAGGTGGAGGACCCACGACAGATACGCAGTATTTT	CATSRGGGPTTDTQYF
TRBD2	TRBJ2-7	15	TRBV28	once	TGTGCCAGCAGTCCCCAACTAGCGGGAGAGTACGAGCAGTACTTC	CASSPQLAGEYEQYF
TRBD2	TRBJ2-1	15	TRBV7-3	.	TGTGCCAGCAGTCCCGGGAGGGGGGGTTACAATGAGCAGTTCTTC	CASSPGRGGYNEQFF
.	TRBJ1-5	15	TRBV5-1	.	TGCGCCAGCAGCTTCTCAGGACAGATAAATCAGCCCCAGCATTTT	CASSFSGQINQPQHF
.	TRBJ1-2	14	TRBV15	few	TGTGCCACCAGCAGATCTCAGGGCGACTATGGCTACACCTTC	CATSRSQGDYGYTF
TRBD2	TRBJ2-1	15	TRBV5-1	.	TGCGCCAGCAGCTTGACGGGGGAGGGCTACAATGAGCAGTTCTTC	CASSLTGEGYNEQFF
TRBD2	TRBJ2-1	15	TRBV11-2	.	TGTGCCAGCAGCTTAGGAGCGGGAGGGTTCAATGAGCAGTTCTTC	CASSLGAGGFNEQFF
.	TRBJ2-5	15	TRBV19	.	TGTGCCAGTAAAGTCGTGAGACGGGGCCAAGAGACCCAGTACTTC	CASKVVRRGQETQYF
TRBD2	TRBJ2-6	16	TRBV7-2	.	TGTGCCAGCAGCCCCCGGGCGGGGGCTGGGGCCAACGTCCTGACTTTC	CASSPRAGAGANVLTF